The sample holds a few counts of the clone carrying this T cell receptor (beta chain). The target antigen is unknown. These data come from a study of T cells in Graves' hyperthyroidism and ophthalmopathy. Study details: Upon initial diagnosis and before any treatment, peripheral blood was collected. Study-wide results and caveats: Most thyroid clonotypes that were expanded above 0.001 also turned up in blood.

TCR beta CDR3 regions were amplified from RNA transcripts. Using the HTBI primer set, a first-round RT-PCR was run on the TCR CDR3. TCRdb called the multiplex PCR reads again in MiXCR, with one record for every CDR3 protein. The sample lists some 500,000 distinct CDR3 sequences; over 13% were seen once. The study enrolled patients aged 18 to 65 with newly diagnosed hyperthyroidism of under 2 months' duration. Lactation, pregnancy, other autoimmune disease or uncontrolled infection excluded patients. The V gene end was trimmed by 4 bases and the J gene end by 10 bases; junction bases not matched to a gene: 8. In germline, CDR1 is MNHNS, CDR2 SASEGT. This CDR3 has 14 residues.

The chain uses TRBV6-1 and TRBJ2-1; 9 bases map to TRBD1. This clonotype was obtained from a young woman with Graves' hyperthyroidism. Sequences were obtained from blood. CDR3 protein: CASSAGTGNLEQFF. Written as DNA, the CDR3 is TGTGCCAGCAGTGCCGGGACAGGGAATTTGGAGCAGTTCTTC.